These 30 T cell receptor beta chains share one sample of origin, sequenced in a study of molecular identifiers for immune sequencing clone quantification. One entry per CDR3 protein results from TCRdb running MiXCR on the PCR reads. The sample yields hundreds of thousands of distinct CDR3 sequences, 25% seen once. The sample comprised naive CD8+ T cells from blood, with Jurkat cell RNA spiked in. The subset denotes: FACS-sorted CD8+CD4-CCR7+CD45RA+ naive T cells. The source of these receptors is a human donor in good health. Some libraries in this study had Jurkat cell RNA spiked in.

As to this clonotype: A much larger clone differs from this one at a single base, so this may be a read error. The rearrangement links TRBV4-3 to TRBJ2-7, with D perhaps TRBD2 (5 bases). In germline, CDR1 is LGHNA, CDR2 YSLEER. This CDR3 spans 15 amino acids. V lost 0 bases, J lost 6 bases, and 15 bases lay in between. CDR3 sequence reads: CASSQDLGPAGEQYF. CDR3 coding DNA: TGCGCCAGCAGCCAAGACTTGGGCCCCGCGGGCGAGCAGTACTTC.

This clonotype came up many times. This chain links TRBV4-3 with TRBJ1-2; a weak D match, TRBD1 (5 bases). The germline V gene encodes CDR1 LGHNA and CDR2 YSLEER. This CDR3 has 16 amino acids. V lost 0 bases and J 1 base, leaving 12 bases between the germline ends. CDR3 residues: CASSQDRGGSNYGYTF. The CDR3 region has the DNA TGCGCCAGCAGCCAAGATCGGGGCGGAAGTAACTATGGCTACACCTTC.

The rearrangement links TRBV19 to TRBJ1-5; TRBD1 might be the D (5 bases). The CDR3 is made up of 16 amino acids. CDR1 and CDR2 from the germline V gene are LNHDA and SQIVND (reference sequence). Trimming stripped 2 bases from V and 2 bases from J, with 13 bases between. CDR3 DNA sequence: TGTGCCAGTAGTATATTGGGCAGGGACGGCAATCAGCCCCAGCATTTT. It codes for CASSILGRDGNQPQHF.

This clonotype was observed many times. V and J are TRBV4-2 and TRBJ2-7, with D maybe TRBD2 (6 bases). Between the trimmed V and J ends, which lost 1 base and 3 bases, there was a span of 13 bases. The CDR3 has 15 amino acids. The germline CDR1 and CDR2 sequences are LGHNA and YNFKEQ. CDR3 amino acids: CASSQVVGSGYEQYF. In DNA, the CDR3 is TGTGCCAGCAGCCAAGTGGTCGGGAGCGGCTACGAGCAGTACTTC.

This clonotype was detected only a few times. The chain has TRBV5-6 and TRBJ2-7; 8 bases are shared with TRBD1. Germline values: CDR1 SGHDT, CDR2 YYEEEE. V lost 5 bases and J lost 5; bases outside the gene matches: 6. This CDR3 contains 13 residues. DNA for the CDR3: TGTGCCAGCAGAATGACAGGGGTGGACGAGCAGTACTTC. Translated, it gives CASRMTGVDEQYF. The variable domain in full, with the rest retrieved from reference TRBV5-6 and TRBJ2-7, is DAGVTQSPTHLIKTRGQQVTLRCSPKSGHDTVSWYQQALGQGPQFIFQYYEEEERQRGNFPDRFSGHQFPNYSSELNVNALLLGDSALYLCASRMTGVDEQYFGPGTRLTVT.

About this clonotype: The junction departs from the called germline gene at one end, perhaps through a read error. This chain links TRBV4-1 with TRBJ2-6; 8 nucleotides line up with TRBD1. The CDR3 is made up of 15 amino acids. CDR1 and CDR2 from the germline V gene are MGHRA and YSYEKL. Written as DNA, the CDR3 is TGCGCCCGCAGGCTCCAGGGGGCGGGGGCCAACGTCCTGACTTTC. Translated: CARRLQGAGANVLTF.

This clonotype appeared many times. The genes are TRBV20-1 and TRBJ2-7; D gene ambiguous. CDR1 is DFQATT, CDR2 SNEGSKA, per germline (reference sequence). The CDR3 length is 13 residues. The germline V and J ends were trimmed by 5 bases and 3 bases, with 14 bases remaining between them. The CDR3 here is CSAPFRKNYEQYF. The CDR3 region has the DNA TGCAGTGCTCCCTTTCGGAAAAACTACGAGCAGTACTTC.

This clonotype showed up many times. A much more abundant neighbour one base away suggests this may be a read error. The chain employs TRBV7-6 and TRBJ1-1; TRBD1 agrees at 10 bases. The ends lost 3 bases at V and 7 bases at J; junction bases unmatched: 2. From germline, CDR1 is SGHVS and CDR2 FNYEAQ. The CDR3 is made up of 13 amino acids. CDR3 bases: TGTGCCAGCAGCTTGACAGGGGGCAGTGAAGCTTTCTTT. Translating it yields CASSLTGGSEAFF.

At least ten counts were recorded for this clonotype. The J gene is TRBJ2-1, the V gene TRBV20-1; TRBD2 matches 8 bases. After removal of 1 base from V and 5 bases from J, the junction contained 10 bases not matched to a gene. Germline V lookup: CDR1 DFQATT, CDR2 SNEGSKA (reference sequence). CDR3 length equals 16 residues. This CDR3 is CSARAETSGNDNEQFF. The CDR3 nucleotides read TGCAGTGCTAGAGCTGAAACTAGCGGAAACGACAATGAGCAGTTCTTC.

Regarding this clonotype: A much larger clone differs by one base, so this may be a read error. The chain links TRBV7-8 to TRBJ1-5, with D possibly matching TRBD1 (5 bases). The CDR3 totals 17 residues. The germline V gene encodes CDR1 SGHVS and CDR2 FQNEAQ. CDR3 residues: CASSLDGTGNSNRPQHF. In DNA form, the CDR3 reads TGTGCCAGCAGCTTAGATGGGACGGGAAATAGCAATCGGCCCCAGCATTTT.

This clonotype was observed many times. The V gene is TRBV9, the J gene TRBJ1-1, with a possible D match to TRBD1 (5 bases). Between the trimmed V and J ends, which lost 0 bases and 8 bases, there was a span of 17 bases. The CDR3 contains 15 residues. Germline-derived CDR1 and CDR2 are SGDLS and YYNGEE. CDR3 sequence (DNA): TGTGCCAGCAGCGTAGAAGGGGAGCGCTGGGGGGAAGCTTTCTTT. Protein product: CASSVEGERWGEAFF.

This rearrangement joins TRBV28 to TRBJ2-7; D is possibly TRBD2 (5 bases). Looked up from germline, CDR1 is MDHEN and CDR2 is SYDVKM. V was shortened by 5 bases and J by 0 bases, with 14 bases between the two germline ends. The CDR3 consists of 15 residues. CDR3 in amino acids: CASSQTGEGSYEQYF. The CDR3 nucleotides are TGTGCCAGCAGTCAGACCGGGGAAGGCTCCTACGAGCAGTACTTC.

This chain uses TRBV12-3 or TRBV12-4 with TRBJ2-1; no definite D call. The CDR3 is made up of 11 amino acids. Trimming pared 3 bases from V and 6 bases from J, leaving 3 bases between. CDR3 residues: CASSFPNEQFF. The CDR3 coding sequence is TGTGCCAGCAGTTTCCCCAATGAGCAGTTCTTC.

Note on this clonotype: A clone one base away is much larger, so this may be a read error. The genes are TRBV7-9 and TRBJ2-7, with 7 bases identical to TRBD2. Per the germline V gene, CDR1 is SEHNR and CDR2 is FQNEAQ (reference sequence). The CDR3 is made up of 14 amino acids. The CDR3 sequence: CASSLVAGANELYF. The CDR3 DNA reads as TGTGCCAGCAGCTTAGTTGCGGGAGCCAACGAGCTGTACTTC.

About this clonotype: It may be a read error: a sequence one base away is much more abundant. The chain employs TRBV6-7 and TRBJ2-3; unclear D gene. TRBV6-7 is noted as an ORF with a role that remains uncertain. CDR3 size: 12 residues. V was clipped by 6 bases and J by 9 bases, with 13 bases between them. The CDR3 sequence: CASSYGRVTQYF. CDR3 coding DNA: TGTGCCAGCAGCTATGGCAGAGTGACGCAGTATTTT.

The chain joins TRBV7-6 to TRBJ1-1; D might be TRBD1 (6 bases). Germline V gives CDR1 SGHVS, CDR2 FNYEAQ. The ends were cut back, 2 bases at V and 0 bases at J, with 13 bases in the middle. The CDR3 runs 16 residues. This CDR3 reads CASSLLAGGMNTEAFF. In DNA form, the CDR3 reads TGTGCCAGCAGCTTATTGGCTGGGGGCATGAACACTGAAGCTTTCTTT. Full variable domain (outside the CDR3, taken from reference TRBV7-6 and TRBJ1-1): GAGVSQSPRYKVTKRGQDVALRCDPISGHVSLYWYRQALGQGPEFLTYFNYEAQQDKSGLPNDRFSAERPEGSISTLTIQRTEQRDSAMYRCASSLLAGGMNTEAFFGQGTRLTVV.

This clonotype was seen only a few times. The rearrangement uses TRBV15 and TRBJ2-7; possible D gene TRBD1, 6 bases. Trimming stripped 3 bases from V and 2 bases from J, with 14 bases between. Germline assignment: CDR1 LNHNV and CDR2 YYDKDF (reference sequence). This CDR3 spans 15 amino acids. For the CDR3, the DNA is TGTGCCACCAGCAGCGGACAGCCGGTCCCCTACGAGCAGTACTTC. Its protein product is CATSSGQPVPYEQYF.

V gene TRBV12-3 or TRBV12-4 combines with J gene TRBJ1-1; 7 nucleotides align to TRBD1. This CDR3 region has 16 residues. Losses at the gene ends were 0 bases for V and 6 bases for J; bases not matched to a gene: 10. In nucleotides, the CDR3 is TGTGCCAGCAGTTTAGCAGCGCGACAGGGAGGCGCTGAAGCTTTCTTT. Translating gives CASSLAARQGGAEAFF.

Only a few counts were recorded for this clonotype. The chain uses TRBV6-5 and TRBJ2-7; 7 bases agree with TRBD1. The CDR3 sequence is 13 residues long. Germline-derived CDR1 and CDR2 are MNHEY and SVGAGI. The V gene end was trimmed by 4 bases and the J gene end by 7 bases; junction bases not matched to a gene: 7. The CDR3 nucleotides are TGTGCCAGCAGTTCGGGACAGTCTTGGGAGCAGTACTTC. Amino acids: CASSSGQSWEQYF.

Note on this clonotype: Compared with germline, one end of the junction differs, possibly owing to a read error. The rearrangement uses TRBV5-5 and TRBJ1-6; D gene uncertain. Germline values: CDR1 SGHKS, CDR2 YYEKEE (reference sequence). The CDR3 contains 14 residues. CDR3 protein: CASSFGGIDSPPHF. For the CDR3, the DNA is TGTGCCAGCAGCTTTGGAGGGATCGATTCACCCCCCCACTTT.

Note on this clonotype: This sequence may be a read error, since a much larger clone differs from it by one base. The chain carries TRBV24-1 and TRBJ2-2; D may correspond to TRBD1 or TRBD2 (5 bases each). The CDR3 length is 16 residues. Germline V gene sequence: CDR1 KGHDR, CDR2 SFDVKD. Trimming took off 6 bases at V and 7 bases at J, with 20 bases between the two ends. The CDR3 region has the DNA TGTGCCACCAGTACTGGAGAGTTCGGGGCAGTCGGGGAGCTGTTTTTT. Translating gives CATSTGEFGAVGELFF.

This clonotype turned up a few times. The chain joins TRBV7-9 to TRBJ1-6; D is undetermined. The CDR3 is 14 residues long. CDR1 SEHNR and CDR2 FQNEAQ come from the germline V gene (reference sequence). V was pared by 5 bases and J by 2 bases, with 7 bases between. In DNA, the CDR3 is TGTGCCAGCAGCCCCGCCGCCTATAATTCACCCCTCCACTTT. Translation gives CASSPAAYNSPLHF.

In nucleotides, the CDR3 is TGTGCCAGCAGCGCCCCGGAAGACCTCCTTTGGAACACTGAAGCTTTCTTT. Protein sequence: CASSAPEDLLWNTEAFF. This chain uses TRBV9 with TRBJ1-1; no clear D gene. V dropped 3 bases and J dropped 1 base, with 19 bases sitting between them. The germline V gene encodes CDR1 SGDLS and CDR2 YYNGEE. The CDR3 loop spans 17 amino acids.

The chain employs TRBV12-3 or TRBV12-4 and TRBJ2-7, with 10 nucleotides matching TRBD1. The CDR3 has 13 amino acids. Losses at the gene ends were 10 bases for V and 2 bases for J; bases not matched to a gene: 5. The CDR3 protein is CATGQGPTYEQYF. For the CDR3, the DNA is TGTGCCACGGGACAGGGGCCCACCTACGAGCAGTACTTC.

The sample holds many counts of this clonotype. V and J are TRBV6-5 and TRBJ2-1; a weak D match, TRBD2 (5 bases). Germline loops: CDR1 MNHEY, CDR2 SVGAGI. This CDR3 is built from 15 residues. V lost 2 bases to trimming and J lost 7 bases, with 15 bases between them. For the CDR3, the DNA is TGTGCCAGCAGTTACGGGGTCCCTCGAGGGAATGAGCAGTTCTTC. Encoded protein: CASSYGVPRGNEQFF.

This chain links TRBV3-1 with TRBJ2-3, with D perhaps TRBD2 (5 bases). The CDR3 has 15 residues. The germline V and J ends were trimmed by 0 bases and 2 bases, with 9 bases remaining between them. Germline V gene sequence: CDR1 LGHDT, CDR2 YNNKEL (reference sequence). Here the CDR3 DNA reads TGTGCCAGCAGCCAAGAAGAGACTAACACAGATACGCAGTATTTT. Its translation: CASSQEETNTDTQYF.

This clonotype has ten or more counts. This rearrangement joins TRBV12-3 or TRBV12-4 to TRBJ2-3; D unclear. This CDR3 has 14 amino acids. V lost 5 bases and J 0 bases, leaving 9 bases between the germline ends. CDR3 region: CASSLTSSTDTQYF. The CDR3 DNA reads TGTGCCAGCAGTCTGACGAGTAGCACAGATACGCAGTATTTT.

Many counts were recorded for this clonotype. The chain employs TRBV4-3 and TRBJ1-1; no clear D. The CDR3 has 11 residues. With 3 bases removed from V and 7 bases from J, the gap between germline ends came to 6 bases. Germline CDR1 LGHNA, CDR2 YSLEER. The CDR3 DNA reads as TGCGCCAGCAGCCAGGGTATTGAAGCTTTCTTT. Its protein product is CASSQGIEAFF.

This clonotype was picked up many times. The chain combines TRBV7-2 with TRBJ1-1; 10 bases map to TRBD1. Germline V gives CDR1 SGHTA, CDR2 FQGNSA. With V trimmed by 5 bases and J by 5 bases, 11 bases remained unmatched. The CDR3 length is 16 residues. The CDR3 region is CASSAPGQGLGTEAFF. CDR3 sequence (DNA): TGTGCCAGCAGCGCCCCGGGACAGGGGTTGGGGACTGAAGCTTTCTTT.

As for this clonotype: Being one base from a much bigger clone, this may be a read error. The chain links TRBV4-3 to TRBJ2-3, with TRBD2 identical over 8 bases. V dropped 5 bases and J dropped 3; count of bases not matched to a gene: 10. The CDR3 consists of 16 residues. Per germline, CDR1 LGHNA and CDR2 YSLEER. The CDR3 reads CASSSRGSGSTDTQYF. CDR3 coding DNA: TGCGCCAGCAGCTCTAGAGGAAGCGGGAGTACAGATACGCAGTATTTT.